This T cell receptor (beta chain) was documented in a study of T cells in localized non-small cell lung cancer. Study-level points and caveats: Blood T cell density predicted longer survival; adjacent-lung clonality, shorter.

About this clone: Its antigen is as yet unknown.

Some clones are missing from TCRdb's copy, which holds only in-frame ones; the method was immunoSEQ multiplex PCR. The table lists 30,000 to 45,000 clones, around nine tenths of them singletons. Between the trimmed V and J ends, which lost 4 bases and 4 bases, there was a span of 6 bases. The CDR3 consists of 13 residues. In germline, CDR1 is SGHDT, CDR2 YYEEEE. The sample here was peripheral blood, taken before any cancer treatment. This chain connects TRBV5-6 to TRBJ2-6; D not resolved. This receptor was obtained from a woman aged 40-69 years with stage I lung adenocarcinoma. CDR3 sequence reads: CASSLSGANVLTF. CDR3 DNA: TGTGCCAGCAGCCTTAGCGGGGCCAACGTCCTGACTTTC. Full variable domain (missing parts from reference TRBV5-6 and TRBJ2-6): DAGVTQSPTHLIKTRGQQVTLRCSPKSGHDTVSWYQQALGQGPQFIFQYYEEEERQRGNFPDRFSGHQFPNYSSELNVNALLLGDSALYLCASSLSGANVLTFGAGSRLTVL.